This T cell receptor beta chain comes out of a study of CD8+ T cells in alopecia areata. Notes on the study in general: Among patients, TCR sharing was less clear than in mice, a difference possibly due in part to HLA diversity in the patient population.

About this clone: As yet, its antigen is unknown.

Germline V gene data show CDR1 as SGHRS and CDR2 as YFSETQ. This CDR3 is 14 amino acids long. Trimming removed 0 bases from V and 5 bases from J, with 11 bases in between. cDNA prepared by RNA extraction and subsequent reverse transcription served as the template for sequencing. TCRdb keeps only in-frame clones here, not all; method: immunoSEQ multiplex PCR. The table includes 150,000 to 200,000 clones, 55% detected once. The origin of this receptor is a human donor in good health. The chain recombines TRBV5-1 with TRBJ2-5; TRBD2 might be the D (5 bases). The sequencing input was CD4+ T cells sorted from blood. The CDR3 is CASSLGSSVETQYF. Written as DNA, the CDR3 is TGCGCCAGCAGCTTGGGGAGTAGCGTGGAGACCCAGTACTTC.